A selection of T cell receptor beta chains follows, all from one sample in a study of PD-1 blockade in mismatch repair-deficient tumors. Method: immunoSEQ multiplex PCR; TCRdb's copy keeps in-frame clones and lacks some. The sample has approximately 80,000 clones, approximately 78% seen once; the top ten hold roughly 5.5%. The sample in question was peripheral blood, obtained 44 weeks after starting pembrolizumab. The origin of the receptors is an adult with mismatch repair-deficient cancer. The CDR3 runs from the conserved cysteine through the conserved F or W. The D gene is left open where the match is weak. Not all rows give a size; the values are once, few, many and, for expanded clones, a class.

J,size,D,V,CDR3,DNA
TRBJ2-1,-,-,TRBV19,CASRQTGAYNEQFF,TGTGCCAGTAGACAGACGGGTGCCTACAATGAGCAGTTCTTC
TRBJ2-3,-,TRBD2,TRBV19,CASSTRLAGGADTQYF,TGTGCCAGTAGTACCCGACTAGCGGGAGGCGCAGATACGCAGTATTTT
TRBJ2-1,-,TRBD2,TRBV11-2,CASSLIRSGSLYNEQFF,TGTGCCAGCAGCTTAATTCGTAGCGGGAGTCTCTACAATGAGCAGTTCTTC
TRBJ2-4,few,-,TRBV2,CASRATGNLAKNIQYF,TGTGCCAGCAGGGCGACAGGAAATCTAGCCAAAAACATTCAGTACTTC
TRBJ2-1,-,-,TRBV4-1,CASSQGEEIPYNEQFF,TGCGCCAGCAGCCAAGGGGAAGAGATCCCCTACAATGAGCAGTTCTTC
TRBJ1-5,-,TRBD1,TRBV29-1,CSVGTGGGSNQPQHF,TGCAGCGTTGGCACAGGGGGTGGAAGCAATCAGCCCCAGCATTTT
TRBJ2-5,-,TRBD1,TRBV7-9,CASSSPGGGETQYF,TGTGCCAGCAGCTCACCAGGGGGCGGCGAGACCCAGTACTTC
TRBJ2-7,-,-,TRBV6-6,CASSYGMGPYEQYF,TGTGCCAGCAGTTACGGGATGGGTCCCTACGAGCAGTACTTC
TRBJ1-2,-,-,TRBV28,CASSFQALYYGYTF,TGTGCCAGCAGTTTCCAGGCGCTTTACTATGGCTACACCTTC
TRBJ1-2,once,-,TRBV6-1,CASSDKINYGYTF,TGTGCCAGCAGTGACAAGATTAACTATGGCTACACCTTC
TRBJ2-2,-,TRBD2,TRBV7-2,CASSFASGRDAGELFF,TGTGCCAGCAGCTTTGCGAGCGGGAGGGACGCCGGGGAGCTGTTTTTT
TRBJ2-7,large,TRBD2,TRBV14,CASSQAGTTYEQYF,TGTGCCAGCAGCCAGGCCGGGACTACCTACGAGCAGTACTTC
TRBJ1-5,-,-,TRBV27,CASSSAKGGQPQHF,TGTGCCAGCAGTTCAGCTAAGGGGGGACAGCCCCAGCATTTT